A single sample gave rise to the 21 T cell receptor beta chains below, sequenced in a study of blood T cell repertoires in COVID-19. This table comes from immunoSEQ multiplex PCR, and its TCRdb copy is limited to in-frame clones, with some not included. The repertoire holds roughly 300,000 clones, 70% to 90% seen once, with about 4.2% in the top ten. The sequenced material came from PBMCs or T cells enriched from blood (not recorded which). The receptors shown here come from a woman in her thirties or forties with acute COVID-19.

The chain joins TRBV28 to TRBJ2-7, with 8 bases fitting TRBD1. The V gene's germline CDR1 is MDHEN and CDR2 SYDVKM. The V and J ends lost 4 bases and 0 bases, in that order; junction bases with no gene match: 8. The CDR3 covers 16 residues. DNA for the CDR3: TGTGCCAGCAGTTCCCCAGGGGGCGCAGTCTCCTACGAGCAGTACTTC. This sequence encodes CASSSPGGAVSYEQYF. The full variable domain, completed using reference TRBV28 and TRBJ2-7, is DVKVTQSSRYLVKRTGEKVFLECVQDMDHENMFWYRQDPGLGLRLIYFSYDVKMKEKGDIPEGYSVSREKKERFSLILESASTNQTSMYLCASSSPGGAVSYEQYFGPGTRLTVT.

V usage is TRBV4-1 and J usage is TRBJ2-4; a weak D match, TRBD1 (5 bases). V was clipped by 0 bases and J by 6 bases, with 15 bases between them. In germline, CDR1 is MGHRA, CDR2 YSYEKL. This CDR3 is 16 amino acids long. CDR3 protein: CASSQDGRDRGNIQYF. The CDR3 bases are TGCGCCAGCAGCCAAGACGGCAGGGATCGCGGAAACATTCAGTACTTC.

A few counts support this clone. The chain recombines TRBV18 with TRBJ1-6, with 9 nucleotides matching TRBD1. This CDR3 is 16 amino acids long. J lost 6 bases, V lost 3 bases, and 6 bases had no gene match. Germline CDR1 KGHSH, CDR2 LQKENI. The CDR3 nucleotides read TGTGCCAGCTCACCGGGGGACAGGGTACCTAATTCACCCCTCCACTTT. It yields the protein CASSPGDRVPNSPLHF.

V and J are TRBV6-6 and TRBJ1-2, with D perhaps TRBD1 (6 bases). The germline V and J ends were trimmed by 6 bases and 6 bases, with 23 bases remaining between them. The CDR3 consists of 16 residues. Germline CDR1 and CDR2: MNHNY and SVGAGI (reference sequence). CDR3 protein: CASSEQGVGSGNGYTF. Here the CDR3 DNA reads TGTGCCAGCAGCGAACAGGGTGTGGGGTCTGGGAATGGCTACACCTTC.

This clone was picked up a small number of times. The chain joins TRBV18 to TRBJ2-6; the D gene is possibly TRBD1 (5 bases). CDR1 is KGHSH and CDR2 is LQKENI in the germline V gene. The CDR3 is 16 amino acids. V was shortened by 2 bases and J by 0 bases, with 8 bases between the two germline ends. CDR3 sequence (DNA): TGTGCCAGCTCACCAACAGGACCCTCTGGGGCCAACGTCCTGACTTTC. Residues: CASSPTGPSGANVLTF.

This sequence joins TRBV2 and TRBJ1-1; possibly TRBD1 for D (5 bases). CDR3 size: 14 residues. Germline V gene data show CDR1 as SNHLY and CDR2 as FYNNEI. V was clipped by 7 bases and J by 5 bases, with 17 bases between them. CDR3 bases: TGTGCCAGCATGCGGGATCAGGGTGGTACTGAAGCTTTCTTT. Amino acid sequence: CASMRDQGGTEAFF.

The chain has TRBV11-3 and TRBJ1-1; tentatively, D is TRBD1 (6 bases). The V and J ends lost 4 bases and 0 bases respectively, with 12 bases between them. The germline gives CDR1 SGHNT, CDR2 YENEEA. There are 15 residues in the CDR3. For the CDR3, the DNA is TGTGCCAGCAGCTCCAATGGGGGCTTGAACACTGAAGCTTTCTTT. Residues: CASSSNGGLNTEAFF.

CDR3 in amino acids: CASSRGRAENEQFF. The DNA for the CDR3 is TGTGCCAGCAGCCGCGGGAGGGCGGAGAATGAGCAGTTCTTC. The rearrangement links TRBV7-3 to TRBJ2-1; 9 bases are a match to TRBD2. This CDR3 region has 14 residues. Germline V gene data show CDR1 as SGHTA and CDR2 as FQGTGA. V was pared by 5 bases and J by 7 bases, with 6 bases of the junction left unmatched. Supplemented by reference TRBV7-3 and TRBJ2-1, the full variable domain reads GAGVSQTPSNKVTEKGKYVELRCDPISGHTALYWYRQSLGQGPEFLIYFQGTGAADDSGLPNDRFFAVRPEGSVSTLKIQRTERGDSAVYLCASSRGRAENEQFFGPGTRLTVL.

This chain joins TRBV11-2 and TRBJ1-6, with a possible D match to TRBD1 (6 bases). Germline loops: CDR1 SGHAT, CDR2 FQNNGV. The V gene lost 2 bases and the J gene lost 9 bases, with 11 bases spanning the gap. The CDR3 sequence is 14 residues long. For the CDR3, the DNA is TGTGCCAGCAGCTTAACAGGGATGAGTTCACCCCTCCACTTT. It translates to CASSLTGMSSPLHF.

V and J are TRBV12-5 and TRBJ1-4; perhaps TRBD1 as D (5 bases). The CDR3 sequence is 14 residues long. From germline, CDR1 is LGHNT and CDR2 FRNRAP. V lost 5 bases and J lost 8, with 15 bases in between. In nucleotides, the CDR3 is TGTGCTAGTGGTCAAGACAGATTGGGAGAAAAACTGTTTTTT. Translation gives CASGQDRLGEKLFF.

This chain joins TRBV4-2 and TRBJ2-1; 10 positions agree with TRBD2. This CDR3 has 16 residues. Germline loops: CDR1 LGHNA, CDR2 YNFKEQ. J was trimmed by 6 bases and V by 0 bases; bases with no gene match: 5. In nucleotides, the CDR3 is TGTGCCAGCAGCCAAGATCTGGCTAGCGGGAGCAATGAGCAGTTCTTC. Translated: CASSQDLASGSNEQFF.

The chain couples TRBV7-9 to TRBJ1-2; no clear D. The length of the CDR3 is 15 residues. The V end was cut by 1 base, the J end by 4 bases, with 13 bases between. CDR1 is SEHNR, CDR2 FQNEAQ, per germline (reference sequence). The CDR3 spells CASSLGQPRSYGYTF. CDR3 bases: TGTGCCAGCAGCTTAGGGCAACCGAGGTCCTATGGCTACACCTTC.

This chain connects TRBV6-5 to TRBJ2-7, with 10 bases matching TRBD2. Germline loops: CDR1 MNHEY, CDR2 SVGAGI. The junction had 8 bases not matched to a gene; V was cut back by 7 bases and J by 2 bases. The CDR3 has 15 residues. Written as DNA, the CDR3 is TGTGCCAGCACCGATCTAAGCGGGAGGGCCTACGAGCAGTACTTC. Protein sequence: CASTDLSGRAYEQYF.

The genes are TRBV28 and TRBJ2-1, with D maybe TRBD2 (5 bases). This CDR3 is 10 amino acids long. The germline CDR1 and CDR2 sequences are MDHEN and SYDVKM. V lost 10 bases to trimming and J lost 10 bases, with 11 bases between them. Written as DNA, the CDR3 is TGTGCCACCTTAGCGAGAGAGCAGTTCTTC. This translates into CATLAREQFF.

The rearrangement uses TRBV6-5 and TRBJ2-1; 7 bases are a match to TRBD1. The CDR3 is 12 residues long. With V trimmed by 3 bases and J by 9 bases, 2 bases remained unmatched. The germline V gene has CDR1 MNHEY and CDR2 SVGAGI. The CDR3 nucleotides read TGTGCCAGCAGTTATTCAGGGGGTGAGCAGTTCTTC. This gives the protein CASSYSGGEQFF.

This sequence joins TRBV6-5 and TRBJ1-6; no clear D. This CDR3 is 15 amino acids long. With 2 bases removed from V and 7 bases from J, the gap between germline ends came to 12 bases. CDR1 is MNHEY and CDR2 is SVGAGI in the germline V gene. Written as DNA, the CDR3 is TGTGCCAGCAGTTACCTACGGGGTGGAAATTCACCCCTCCACTTT. Translation: CASSYLRGGNSPLHF.

The chain joins TRBV5-5 to TRBJ1-1, with 7 bases matching TRBD1. The CDR3 runs 13 residues. Trimming took 4 bases from V and 5 from J; bases not matched to a gene: 5. Germline assignment: CDR1 SGHKS and CDR2 YYEKEE (reference sequence). The CDR3 DNA reads as TGTGCCAGCAGCCAAACAGGGGTTACTGAAGCTTTCTTT. Amino acid sequence: CASSQTGVTEAFF.

The chain carries TRBV24-1 and TRBJ2-5; 8 nucleotides agree with TRBD1. The germline CDR1 and CDR2 sequences are KGHDR and SFDVKD. Trimming at V came to 0 bases and at J to 2 bases, leaving 1 base not matched to a gene. The CDR3 runs 15 residues. This CDR3 is CATSDLTGGQETQYF. For the CDR3, the DNA is TGTGCCACCAGTGATTTGACAGGGGGACAAGAGACCCAGTACTTC.

The chain is built from TRBV19 and TRBJ2-2, with 8 bases matching TRBD1. This CDR3 is 14 amino acids long. J was trimmed by 5 bases and V by 10 bases; bases with no gene match: 9. Germline lookup yields CDR1 LNHDA and CDR2 SQIVND (reference sequence). The CDR3 spells CATRGQGRTGELFF. CDR3 in DNA: TGTGCCACCAGAGGACAGGGTCGAACCGGGGAGCTGTTTTTT.

The J gene is TRBJ2-7, the V gene TRBV6-5; 9 bases align to TRBD1. CDR1 and CDR2 (germline): MNHEY, SVGAGI. Unmatched junction bases numbered 9, after V lost 2 bases and J lost 4 bases. CDR3 length: 16 amino acids. The DNA of the CDR3 is TGTGCCAGCAGTTACGCGGGACAGGGTTTCCGATACGAGCAGTACTTC. It specifies CASSYAGQGFRYEQYF.

The sample holds many counts of this clone. As DNA, the CDR3 is TGTGCCAGCAGGCAAGGGACTAGCGGGAGAGCAGATACGCAGTATTTT. As protein: CASRQGTSGRADTQYF. The chain combines TRBV28 with TRBJ2-3, with 14 bases that match TRBD2. From germline, CDR1 is MDHEN and CDR2 SYDVKM. V lost 6 bases, J lost 4 bases, and 6 bases stayed unmatched. The CDR3 sequence is 16 residues long.